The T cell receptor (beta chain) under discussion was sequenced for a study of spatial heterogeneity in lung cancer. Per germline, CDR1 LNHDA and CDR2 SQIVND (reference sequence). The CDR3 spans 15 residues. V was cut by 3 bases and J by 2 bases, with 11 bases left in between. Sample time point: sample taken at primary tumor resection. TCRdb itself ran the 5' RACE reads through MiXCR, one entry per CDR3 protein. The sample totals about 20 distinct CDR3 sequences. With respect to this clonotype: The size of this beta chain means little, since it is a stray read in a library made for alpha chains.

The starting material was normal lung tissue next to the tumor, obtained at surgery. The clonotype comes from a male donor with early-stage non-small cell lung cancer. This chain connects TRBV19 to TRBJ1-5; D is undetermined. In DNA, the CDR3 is TGTGCCAGTAGTATCGGATACCGGGGCAATCAGCCCCAGCATTTT. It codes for CASSIGYRGNQPQHF. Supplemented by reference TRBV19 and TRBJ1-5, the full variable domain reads DGGITQSPKYLFRKEGQNVTLSCEQNLNHDAMYWYRQDPGQGLRLIYYSQIVNDFQKGDIAEGYSVSREKKESFPLTVTSAQKNPTAFYLCASSIGYRGNQPQHFGDGTRLSIL.